The next 25 T cell receptor beta chains were all read from a single sample in a study of PD-1 blockade in classical Hodgkin lymphoma. Sequencing was performed with immunoSEQ multiplex PCR; in TCRdb, only in-frame clones are kept and a portion is missing. The sample carries approximately 12,000 clones, around three quarters recorded once. No patient escaped relapse after autologous stem cell transplantation, and brentuximab vedotin exposure varied. The sample was peripheral blood mononuclear cells (PBMCs), taken at baseline. The receptor source for this set is a human donor with classical Hodgkin lymphoma.

The rearrangement uses TRBV29-1 and TRBJ1-1; 9 bases match TRBD1. Germline CDR1 reads SQVTM; CDR2 reads ANQGSEA. CDR3 length: 14 residues. With 5 bases clipped from V and 2 bases from J, the junction kept 6 bases outside the gene matches. The CDR3 protein is CSVSRGQGNTEAFF. The CDR3 DNA is TGCAGCGTTAGTCGGGGACAGGGAAACACTGAAGCTTTCTTT. Based on the CDR3 plus reference TRBV29-1 and TRBJ1-1, the full variable domain is SAVISQKPSRDICQRGTSLTIQCQVDSQVTMMFWYRQQPGQSLTLIATANQGSEATYESGFVIDKFPISRPNLTFSTLTVSNMSPEDSSIYLCSVSRGQGNTEAFFGQGTRLTVV.

This chain connects TRBV5-1 to TRBJ1-4, with a tentative D call TRBD1 (5 bases). The germline gives CDR1 SGHRS, CDR2 YFSETQ. CDR3 length equals 13 residues. V lost 2 bases, J lost 10 bases, and 12 bases lay in between. The CDR3 DNA reads TGCGCCAGCAGCTTAGGGGCAGCGGGAAAACTGTTTTTT. It codes for CASSLGAAGKLFF.

The J gene is TRBJ2-7, the V gene TRBV7-2; D not certain. Germline lookup yields CDR1 SGHTA and CDR2 FQGNSA. Trimming left V 0 bases short and J 5 bases short, with 11 bases between. The CDR3 consists of 14 residues. The CDR3 sequence is CASSLAPTLDEQYF. The CDR3 region has the DNA TGTGCCAGCAGCTTAGCTCCCACATTGGACGAGCAGTACTTC.

The sample holds a few counts of this clone. The chain links TRBV7-3 to TRBJ2-1, with TRBD2 matching 7 bases. V trimming: 5 bases; J trimming: 2 bases; junction bases outside the gene matches: 9. This CDR3 comprises 16 residues. The V gene's germline CDR1 is SGHTA and CDR2 FQGTGA. DNA of the CDR3: TGTGCCAGCAGCCGAACCGGGACTAATACCTACAATGAGCAGTTCTTC. Protein sequence: CASSRTGTNTYNEQFF.

This chain connects TRBV10-3 to TRBJ2-5; no reliable D call. The DNA matches TRBJ2-7 better at its end, which makes the J call doubtful. Germline V lookup: CDR1 ENHRY, CDR2 SYGVKD. The CDR3 spans 14 residues. The CDR3 DNA reads TGTGCCATCAGTGCCGGTGGCGGATCCTACGAGCAGTACTTC. Protein: CAISAGGGSYEQYF.

This clone was detected only a few times. The V and J genes are TRBV7-2 and TRBJ1-1; D gene uncertain. This CDR3 contains 16 residues. V lost 5 bases, J lost 6 bases, and 22 bases lay in between. The germline gives CDR1 SGHTA, CDR2 FQGNSA. The CDR3 loop is CASSGNPGVPISEAFF. CDR3 sequence (DNA): TGTGCCAGCAGCGGGAACCCGGGCGTACCAATCTCTGAAGCTTTCTTT.

The chain joins TRBV27 to TRBJ1-2; TRBD1 matches at 8 bases. J gave up 3 bases and V 4 bases, and 10 bases lay outside the gene matches. CDR1 is MNHEY, CDR2 SMNVEV, per germline (reference sequence). CDR3 length equals 16 residues. The CDR3 spells CASSSRQGARDYGYTF. The CDR3 DNA reads TGTGCCAGCAGTTCGCGTCAGGGGGCGCGCGACTATGGCTACACCTTC.

As DNA, the CDR3 is TGTGCCAGCAGTTCCAGCGGGGGGGCTTTGTCCTACAATGAGCAGTTCTTC. It encodes CASSSSGGALSYNEQFF. The chain links TRBV4-2 to TRBJ2-1; 10 nucleotides align to TRBD2. Per the germline V gene, CDR1 is LGHNA and CDR2 is YNFKEQ. The CDR3 runs 17 residues. V shed 6 bases, J shed 1 base, and the junction held 9 bases outside the gene matches.

The chain links TRBV18 to TRBJ2-5, with unresolved D. Trimming removed 3 bases at V and 4 bases at J, with 3 bases between. The V gene's germline CDR1 is KGHSH and CDR2 LQKENI. There are 11 residues in the CDR3. Here the CDR3 reads CASSPSETQYF. CDR3 nucleotide sequence: TGTGCCAGCTCACCTTCAGAGACCCAGTACTTC.

V and J are TRBV6-5 and TRBJ1-3, with D unclear. The CDR3 has 14 amino acids. Germline V gene sequence: CDR1 MNHEY, CDR2 SVGAGI. V was clipped by 1 base and J by 2 bases, with 6 bases between them. The DNA of the CDR3 is TGTGCCAGCAGTTACTACCCCCCTGGAAACACCATATATTTT. Amino acids: CASSYYPPGNTIYF.

The rearrangement links TRBV29-1 to TRBJ1-2; no reliable D call. From germline, CDR1 is SQVTM and CDR2 ANQGSEA. The CDR3 covers 14 residues. V was shortened by 2 bases and J by 2 bases, with 12 bases between the two germline ends. CDR3 sequence: CSVERGTSNYGYTF. CDR3 nucleotides: TGCAGCGTTGAACGTGGAACTAGCAACTATGGCTACACCTTC.

The chain links TRBV5-4 to TRBJ1-1, with D perhaps TRBD1 (6 bases). Germline V gene data show CDR1 as SGHNT and CDR2 as YYREEE (reference sequence). Trimming pared 6 bases from V and 4 bases from J, leaving 16 bases between. This CDR3 has 14 amino acids. The CDR3 loop reads CASTPTGGSTEAFF. The CDR3 DNA follows: TGTGCCAGCACCCCAACGGGGGGCTCCACTGAAGCTTTCTTT.

The chain employs TRBV7-9 and TRBJ1-6; 8 nucleotides align to TRBD1. Germline CDR1 reads SEHNR; CDR2 reads FQNEAQ (reference sequence). V shed 4 bases, J shed 0 bases, and the junction held 5 bases outside the gene matches. The CDR3 spans 17 residues. CDR3 DNA sequence: TGTGCCAGCAGCTCGGACAGGGAGAGCTCCTATAATTCACCCCTCCACTTT. Encoded protein: CASSSDRESSYNSPLHF.

The chain couples TRBV29-1 to TRBJ2-6; 7 bases match TRBD2. Germline values: CDR1 SQVTM, CDR2 ANQGSEA. The CDR3 consists of 17 residues. V dropped 6 bases and J dropped 0; count of bases not matched to a gene: 11. CDR3 DNA sequence: TGCAGCGTCTCCATTGGGGGAGGGCACTCTGGGGCCAACGTCCTGACTTTC. Its translation is CSVSIGGGHSGANVLTF.

In this sample, this clone is medium-sized (0.01 to 0.1%). The CDR3 reads CASKISGLDEQYF. Here the CDR3 DNA reads TGCGCCAGCAAAATCAGTGGGCTGGACGAGCAGTACTTC. The V call is TRBV5-1, the J call TRBJ2-7; no firm D call. Trimming took 6 bases from V and 5 from J, leaving 15 bases between them. The CDR3 sequence is 13 residues long. CDR1 and CDR2 (germline): SGHRS, YFSETQ.

This clone was found a few times. This rearrangement joins TRBV4-1 to TRBJ2-1; the D call may be TRBD1 or TRBD2 (5 bases each). V lost 6 bases and J lost 8, with 20 bases in between. Germline CDR1 and CDR2: MGHRA and YSYEKL. CDR3 length: 15 amino acids. The CDR3 reads CASRSSGTVYDEQFF. CDR3 DNA sequence: TGCGCCAGCAGATCCTCCGGGACGGTATACGATGAGCAGTTCTTC.

In its sample, this clone was seen a few times. The rearrangement uses TRBV19 and TRBJ1-2; 8 bases fit TRBD1. V was pared by 6 bases and J by 2 bases, with 5 bases of the junction left unmatched. Germline V gene lookup returns CDR1 LNHDA and CDR2 SQIVND (reference sequence). The CDR3 has 14 amino acids. The CDR3: CASRGQGANYGYTF. The CDR3 DNA follows: TGTGCCAGTAGAGGACAGGGTGCGAACTATGGCTACACCTTC.

The chain joins TRBV4-3 to TRBJ1-2, with unresolved D. From germline, CDR1 is LGHNA and CDR2 YSLEER. This CDR3 is built from 14 residues. The V gene lost 4 bases and the J gene lost 6 bases, with 15 bases spanning the gap. The CDR3 nucleotides are TGCGCCAGCAGCCGAGCATCCGGGCCCGATGGCTACACCTTC. Translating gives CASSRASGPDGYTF.

V is TRBV5-4 and J is TRBJ2-7, with TRBD2 identical over 13 bases. Unmatched junction bases numbered 4, after V lost 5 bases and J lost 2 bases. The length of the CDR3 is 15 residues. Germline loops: CDR1 SGHNT, CDR2 YYREEE (reference sequence). The CDR3 here is CASSMGTSGAYEQYF. For the CDR3, the DNA is TGTGCCAGCAGTATGGGGACTAGCGGGGCCTACGAGCAGTACTTC.

V gene TRBV4-3 combines with J gene TRBJ2-7, with D uncertain. The length of the CDR3 is 14 residues. Germline V gene data show CDR1 as LGHNA and CDR2 as YSLEER. Trimming took off 1 base at V and 4 bases at J, with 11 bases between the two ends. The CDR3 nucleotides are TGCGCCAGCAGCCAAGGGGCAGGCCCATACGAGCAGTACTTC. It translates to CASSQGAGPYEQYF.

V gene TRBV5-1 combines with J gene TRBJ2-2, with TRBD1 as a possible D gene (7 bases). The CDR3 is made up of 13 amino acids. V shed 5 bases and J shed 7 bases, with 12 bases lying between them. The V gene's germline CDR1 is SGHRS and CDR2 YFSETQ. CDR3 in amino acids: CASREGTVGELFF. CDR3 DNA: TGCGCCAGCAGGGAGGGGACAGTCGGGGAGCTGTTTTTT.

The chain is built from TRBV19 and TRBJ2-3, with D maybe TRBD2 (6 bases). V lost 5 bases, J lost 2 bases, and 14 bases lay in between. Looked up from germline, CDR1 is LNHDA and CDR2 is SQIVND (reference sequence). The CDR3 is made up of 15 amino acids. CDR3 nucleotide sequence: TGTGCCAGTAGTGCGTGGAGCGGGCCCACAGATACGCAGTATTTT. This codes for CASSAWSGPTDTQYF.

The chain links TRBV30 to TRBJ2-7; weak D call: TRBD1 (5 bases). The V gene lost 3 bases and the J gene lost 0 bases, with 12 bases spanning the gap. Germline values: CDR1 GTSNPN, CDR2 SVGIG (reference sequence). The CDR3 sequence is 14 residues long. The CDR3 is CAWRRRDPSYEQYF. The CDR3 nucleotides are TGTGCCTGGAGACGCAGGGATCCCTCCTACGAGCAGTACTTC.

V is TRBV27 and J is TRBJ1-2, with 9 bases fitting TRBD1. This CDR3 contains 13 residues. Germline-derived CDR1 and CDR2 are MNHEY and SMNVEV (reference sequence). Unmatched junction bases numbered 7, after V lost 6 bases and J lost 8 bases. CDR3 bases: TGTGCCAGCAGCCGGGACAGGGATTCCGGCTACACCTTC. Its translation: CASSRDRDSGYTF.

The chain joins TRBV28 to TRBJ1-5, with no clear D. V lost 7 bases and J 6 bases, leaving 10 bases between the germline ends. The CDR3 length is 12 residues. Per germline, CDR1 MDHEN and CDR2 SYDVKM. In nucleotides, the CDR3 is TGTGCCAGCACCTCCCCGCCTCAGCCCCAGCATTTT. Protein product: CASTSPPQPQHF.